The entry below gives a single T cell receptor (beta chain) sequence along with its context. The sample originates from a study of shared clonotypes between healthy human individuals. Study context: The study enrolled two women and a few men aged 18 to 49.

Adult donors, all healthy and HIV-negative, had no recent acute infections or vaccinations. The authors divided CD4+ cells into CD45RA+ naive and CD45RA-negative memory subsets. At the deep level, the assay was run. Method: immunoSEQ multiplex PCR; TCRdb's copy keeps in-frame clones and lacks some. This sample has about 2.3 million clones, with 90% to 95% found just once. This CDR3 has 15 residues. With V trimmed by 0 bases and J by 2 bases, 2 bases remained unmatched. Germline V gene sequence: CDR1 SGDLS, CDR2 YYNGEE. This TCR was sampled from a man aged 18 to 29 in good health. Some clones in this sample may be carry-over from other donors' samples. The chain uses TRBV9 and TRBJ2-1; 7 bases line up with TRBD2. Sequenced input: naive CD4+ T cells from PBMCs. Subset indicated: CD45RA+ positively selected. In nucleotides, the CDR3 is TGTGCCAGCAGCGTAGGGGAGGGAACCTACAATGAGCAGTTCTTC. This sequence encodes CASSVGEGTYNEQFF.